The next 3 T cell receptor beta chains were all read from a single sample in a study of cytomegalovirus exposure and HLA in healthy donors. The PCR ran on 60 Vbeta and 13 Jbeta primers. Using immunoSEQ multiplex PCR, the repertoire was profiled, and TCRdb retains in-frame clones only, with some absent. The sample records 63,000 or so clones, approximately 81% being singletons. Sequencing used PBMCs. The receptors stem from a woman aged 25 to 39 in good health and CMV-seropositive.

V usage is TRBV6-5 and J usage is TRBJ2-2; D not certain. Germline V gene data show CDR1 as MNHEY and CDR2 as SVGAGI. The CDR3 has 14 residues. V gave up 7 bases and J gave up 2 bases, with 11 bases separating them. The CDR3 sequence: CASKPRRNTGELFF. CDR3 DNA sequence: TGTGCCAGCAAACCTAGAAGAAACACCGGGGAGCTGTTTTTT.

The gene calls are TRBV5-1 and TRBJ1-2; D gene unclear. Per germline, CDR1 SGHRS and CDR2 YFSETQ. With 0 bases removed from V and 3 bases from J, the gap between germline ends came to 9 bases. This CDR3 contains 14 residues. The CDR3 nucleotides are TGCGCCAGCAGCTTGGACAGCTCCCACTATGGCTACACCTTC. Its translation is CASSLDSSHYGYTF.

CDR3 region: CASTTDRGDYGYTF. For the CDR3, the DNA is TGTGCCAGCACTACGGACAGGGGCGACTATGGCTACACCTTC. The rearrangement uses TRBV6-9 and TRBJ1-2, with TRBD1 identical over 9 bases. CDR1 MNHGY and CDR2 SVAAGI come from the germline V gene. The V and J ends lost 7 bases and 3 bases, in that order; junction bases with no gene match: 6. The CDR3 is 14 amino acids.